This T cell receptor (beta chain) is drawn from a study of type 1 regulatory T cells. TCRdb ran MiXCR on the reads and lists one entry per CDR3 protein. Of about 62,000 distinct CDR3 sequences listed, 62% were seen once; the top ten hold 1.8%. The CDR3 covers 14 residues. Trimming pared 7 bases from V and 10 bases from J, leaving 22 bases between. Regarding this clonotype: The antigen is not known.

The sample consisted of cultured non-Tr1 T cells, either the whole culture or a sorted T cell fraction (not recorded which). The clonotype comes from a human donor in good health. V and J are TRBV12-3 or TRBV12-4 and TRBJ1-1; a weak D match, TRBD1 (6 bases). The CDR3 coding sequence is TGTGCCAGCACCCTACAGGCAGGGGCATCAGGAGCTTTCTTT. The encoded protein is CASTLQAGASGAFF.